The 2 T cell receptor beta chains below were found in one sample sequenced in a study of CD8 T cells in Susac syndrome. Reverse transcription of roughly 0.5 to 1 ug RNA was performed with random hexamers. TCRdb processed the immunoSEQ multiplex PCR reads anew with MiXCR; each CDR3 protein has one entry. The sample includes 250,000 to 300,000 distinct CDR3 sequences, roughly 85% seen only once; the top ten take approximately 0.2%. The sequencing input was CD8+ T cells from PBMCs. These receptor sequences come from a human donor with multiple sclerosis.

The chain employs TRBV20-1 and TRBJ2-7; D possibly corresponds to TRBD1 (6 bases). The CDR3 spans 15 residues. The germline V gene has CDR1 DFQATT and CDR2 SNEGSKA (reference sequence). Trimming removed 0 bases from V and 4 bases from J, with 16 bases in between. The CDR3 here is CSARDRTATGYEQYF. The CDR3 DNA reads TGCAGTGCTAGAGATCGGACAGCGACTGGATACGAGCAGTACTTC.

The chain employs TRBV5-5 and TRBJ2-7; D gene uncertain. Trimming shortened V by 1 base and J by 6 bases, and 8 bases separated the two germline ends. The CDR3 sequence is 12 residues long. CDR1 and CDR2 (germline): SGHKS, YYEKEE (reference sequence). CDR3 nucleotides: TGTGCCAGCAGCTTGACAGTGTTCGAGCAGTACTTC. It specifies CASSLTVFEQYF.